This T cell receptor beta chain was sequenced for a study of cytomegalovirus exposure and HLA in healthy donors. Primers for the PCR totalled 60 Vbeta and 13 Jbeta. The assay was immunoSEQ multiplex PCR, and TCRdb's table has in-frame clones only and misses some. The table lists approximately 160,000 clones, 75% to 85% of them singletons. The CDR3 is 15 amino acids. Germline assignment: CDR1 SGHAT and CDR2 FQNNGV. Unmatched junction bases numbered 6, after V lost 1 base and J lost 5 bases. Sequenced sample: PBMCs. The sequence was obtained from a man aged 30 to 45 in good health and CMV-seropositive. This chain uses TRBV11-2 with TRBJ1-1; 8 nucleotides match TRBD1. The DNA for the CDR3 is TGTGCCAGCAGCTTAGTGGGCAGGGGGCTTACTGAAGCTTTCTTT. Its protein is CASSLVGRGLTEAFF.